The sequence of this T cell receptor (beta chain) was determined in a study of T cell clonality in common variable immunodeficiency (dated by TCRdb to about 2015). CVID samples and control samples contributed equivalent amounts of genomic DNA as sequencing input. For every sample, a 60 bp segment covering the rearranged TCRbeta CDR3 region was amplified and then sequenced. The immunoSEQ assay, a bias-corrected multiplex PCR combined with high-throughput sequencing, was used for TCRbeta amplification. The paper's processing steps were these. Every unique nucleotide sequence counted as a clone and was annotated with V, D and J genes, copy number and frequency. Sequences were labeled productive if in frame, and non-productive if out of frame or containing stop codons. As previously described, clonality was calculated on the basis of Shannon's entropy. The predicted amino acid sequences of productive clones were used to derive the mean CDR3 Kyte-Doolittle hydropathy. Using the R hclust function, scaled V gene usage was clustered hierarchically with Manhattan distance and complete linkage. Sharing of clones by CDR3 amino acid sequence was evaluated through resampling of 12 repertoires per group over 100 rounds. Repertoires were searched for 70 published EBV-specific and 200 to 300 published CMV-specific TCRbeta sequences. After a couple of CVID samples that produced fewer than 10,000 sequences were dropped from the analysis, roughly 42 CVID repertoires remained. The clones in this table, taken by TCRdb from immuneACCESS, are in-frame only. Not every clone is retained; where verified, under half of the shortfall comes from an unresolved V gene, and the cause of the rest is unknown. Clonal size and the V and J genes are those of that table, whereas D and trimming came from the DNA. This sample has fewer than 50,000 clones, none of them a singleton. The ten largest clones add up to 0.6% to 0.8% of the sample.

This clone was counted at least ten times. This clone's antigen is unknown. The CDR3 goes on 3 residues after the read ends, and that part is filled in from the germline J gene. Beyond this particular receptor, the publication reports: CVID subjects shared fewer TCRbeta clones with each other than healthy controls did (p < 0.0001). Patient heterogeneity within the CVID cohort put limits on correlating repertoire features with clinical complications. Reportedly, TCRbeta sequences from CVID had fewer deletions and N-nucleotide insertions, and highly modified clones with 13 or more V deletions were absent from CVID. Increased TCRbeta clonality was found in CVID subjects compared with healthy controls (t-test p = 0.018), with the increase being most characteristic of about a third of subjects. It was noted by the authors that sequencing of the repertoires of T cell subpopulations would be needed to clarify the cause of the increased clonality in CVID. Despite equal DNA input, controls averaged roughly 80,000 unique sequences per sample versus about 30,000 in CVID samples.

Compared with germline, V lacks 2 bases and J lacks 7 bases; bases without a gene match: 8. CDR1 and CDR2, per the germline V gene (reference sequence), are GTSNPN and SVGIG. The CDR3 starts with the cysteine, ends with the phenylalanine, and has 15 residues. Shown are 36 bases from within the CDR3, in frame from base 1. Most CVID patients and most healthy controls were of Caucasian heritage. From each donor, about 4.5 to 9 ml of heparinized peripheral whole blood was collected. Genomic DNA from adults with common variable immune deficiency (CVID) and from healthy adult controls was used to sequence TCRbeta CDR3 repertoires. The control group comprised roughly 22 healthy adult volunteers, some 12 female and approximately ten male, aged about 23 to 75 years with a mean age of roughly 35. To isolate peripheral blood mononuclear cells, diluted blood was subjected to density centrifugation over Hypaque 1077 or Ficoll-Paque. Unsorted mononuclear cells served as the source of genomic DNA, which was extracted either by Qiagen column purification or by a centrifugation-based method.

The sequence was collected from a person between 18 and 75 years old in good health. Material: peripheral blood mononuclear cells. Recombination linked TRBV30 to TRBJ2-3, and 11 junction bases match TRBD2. Incomplete CDR3 DNA: TGTGCCTGGAGTCCCGGGACTAGCGGCCGAAATACG. It specifies CAWSPGTSGRNT. The whole CDR3 protein reads CAWSPGTSGRNTQYF.